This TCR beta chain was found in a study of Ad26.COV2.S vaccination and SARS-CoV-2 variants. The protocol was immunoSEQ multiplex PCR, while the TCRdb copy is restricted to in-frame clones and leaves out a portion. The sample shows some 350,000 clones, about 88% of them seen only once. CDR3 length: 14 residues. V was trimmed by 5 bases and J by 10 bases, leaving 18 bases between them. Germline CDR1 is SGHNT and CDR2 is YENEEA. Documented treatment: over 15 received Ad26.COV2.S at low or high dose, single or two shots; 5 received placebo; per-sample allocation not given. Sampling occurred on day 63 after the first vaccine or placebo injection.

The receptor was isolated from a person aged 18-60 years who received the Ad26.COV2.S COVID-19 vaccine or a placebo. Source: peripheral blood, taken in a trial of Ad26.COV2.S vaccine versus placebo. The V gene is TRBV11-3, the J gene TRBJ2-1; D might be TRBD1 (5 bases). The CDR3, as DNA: TGTGCCAGCAGCGCGACGGAACAGGTAACCGAGCAGTTCTTC. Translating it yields CASSATEQVTEQFF.